Reported below is one T cell receptor (beta chain). What it binds is unknown. This sample is part of a study of cytomegalovirus exposure and HLA in healthy donors. Points from the study as a whole: Across donors, presence/absence analyses took sequencing depth to be roughly uniform. Cytomegalovirus association was listed for 164 TCR beta chains.

The V gene's germline CDR1 is MDHEN and CDR2 SYDVKM. The CDR3 has 15 amino acids. Trimming took 10 bases from V and 2 from J; bases not matched to a gene: 9. Primers included in the PCR were 60 Vbeta and 13 Jbeta primers. Sequenced by immunoSEQ multiplex PCR; TCRdb stores in-frame clones only, minus some. The sample contains about 92,000 clones, 81% of which appear only once. Material for sequencing was PBMCs. The origin of this receptor is a girl aged 2 to 9 in good health and CMV-seropositive. J is TRBJ2-3 and V is TRBV28, with 10 bases that match TRBD2. The CDR3 DNA sequence: TGTGCCATCCTTTTTAGCGGGGGGTCCACAGATACGCAGTATTTT. Protein: CAILFSGGSTDTQYF.